This TCR beta chain was captured by sequencing in a study of blood T cell repertoires in COVID-19. For the study at large: Nucleic acid was either cDNA or gDNA, and it came from T cells, B-cell-depleted T cells, or PBMCs.

This CDR3 region has 19 residues. Clones were read by immunoSEQ multiplex PCR, and TCRdb kept only the in-frame ones, dropping some. The table shows about 370,000 clones, with about 90% occurring only once. The J gene is TRBJ2-7, the V gene TRBV21-1; the table's D call, TRBD2, has no DNA check behind it. TRBV21-1 is a known pseudogene. Input material: peripheral blood. This clonotype originated in a woman in her twenties or thirties with COVID-19, enrolled during active disease. In nucleotides, the CDR3 is TGTGCCAGCAGCCCTGGGGGGCGGGGAGGGGTTGTGTTCCCCTACGAGCAGTACTTC. It specifies CASSPGGRGGVVFPYEQYF.